The clone carrying this TCR beta chain has ten or more counts. Its antigen is not known. Sample time point: newly diagnosed GD, antithyroid drugs for less than 3 months. Preparation of the TCR library used RNA extracted from PBMCs. Peripheral blood, at 8 to 9.5 milliliters, went into EDTA tubes. HTBI primers from iRepertoire and Arm-PCR of CDR3 regions yielded the TCR beta libraries. TCRdb re-called the multiplex PCR reads through MiXCR, storing one row per CDR3 protein. Of approximately 540,000 distinct CDR3 sequences in the sample, approximately 12% were seen once. These data belong to a study of regulatory T cells in long-lasting Graves disease. General observations from the study: Peripheral blood, not thyroid tissue, was the sole material studied. There were preferences for TRBV28, TRBJ1-2 and TRBJ2-5 in persistent disease.

V shed 6 bases and J 12 bases; nucleotides not matched to a gene: 14. Germline V CDR1 and CDR2: SGHTA, FQGNSA. This CDR3 has 14 amino acids. The data also belong to a second study, concerning T cells in Graves' hyperthyroidism and ophthalmopathy. Per that paper: The TCR CDR3 first-round RT-PCR relied on the HTBI primer set.

The specimen was peripheral blood mononuclear cells (PBMCs), collected at new diagnosis, from a patient treated with antithyroid drugs. The receptor's source is a woman younger than 45 with Graves disease. The V call is TRBV7-2, the J call TRBJ2-1; 7 bases align to TRBD1. The CDR3 DNA reads as TGTGCCAGCAGACTCCCGGGACAGAATATCGGGCAGTTCTTC. Protein product: CASRLPGQNIGQFF.